This TCR beta chain is drawn from a study of blood T cell repertoires in COVID-19. Study context: Spain, Italy and the United States supplied samples that represented acute and convalescent COVID-19. The analysed material was cDNA or gDNA that came from T cells, B-cell-depleted T cells, or PBMCs.

Germline V gene sequence: CDR1 SGHRS, CDR2 YFSETQ. The ends lost 2 bases at V and 2 bases at J; junction bases unmatched: 1. The CDR3 runs 14 residues. Repertoires were generated with immunoSEQ multiplex PCR, while TCRdb's copy carries only in-frame clones and drops some. The sample yields about 68,000 clones, around 82% seen once. The genes are TRBV5-1 and TRBJ2-7, with 10 positions matching TRBD2. Specimen: peripheral blood. The source is a man aged 50 or older with active COVID-19. The chain's CDR3 is CASSFTSGTYEQYF. Here the CDR3 DNA reads TGCGCCAGCAGCTTTACTAGCGGGACCTACGAGCAGTACTTC.